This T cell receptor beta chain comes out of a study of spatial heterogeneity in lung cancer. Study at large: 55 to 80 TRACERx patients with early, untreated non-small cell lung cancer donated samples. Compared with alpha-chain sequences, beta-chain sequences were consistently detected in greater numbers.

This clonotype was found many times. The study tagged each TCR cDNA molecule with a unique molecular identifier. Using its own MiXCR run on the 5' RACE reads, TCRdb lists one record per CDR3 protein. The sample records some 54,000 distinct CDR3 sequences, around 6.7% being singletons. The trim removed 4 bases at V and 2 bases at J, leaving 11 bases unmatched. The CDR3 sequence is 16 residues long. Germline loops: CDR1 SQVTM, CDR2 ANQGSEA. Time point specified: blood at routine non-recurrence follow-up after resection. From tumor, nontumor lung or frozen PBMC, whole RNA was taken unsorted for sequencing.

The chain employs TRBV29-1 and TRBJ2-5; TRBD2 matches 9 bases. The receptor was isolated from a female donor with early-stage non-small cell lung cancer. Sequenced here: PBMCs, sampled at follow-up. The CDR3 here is CSVVNPSGETQETQYF. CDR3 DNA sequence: TGCAGCGTTGTGAATCCTAGCGGGGAGACACAAGAGACCCAGTACTTC.